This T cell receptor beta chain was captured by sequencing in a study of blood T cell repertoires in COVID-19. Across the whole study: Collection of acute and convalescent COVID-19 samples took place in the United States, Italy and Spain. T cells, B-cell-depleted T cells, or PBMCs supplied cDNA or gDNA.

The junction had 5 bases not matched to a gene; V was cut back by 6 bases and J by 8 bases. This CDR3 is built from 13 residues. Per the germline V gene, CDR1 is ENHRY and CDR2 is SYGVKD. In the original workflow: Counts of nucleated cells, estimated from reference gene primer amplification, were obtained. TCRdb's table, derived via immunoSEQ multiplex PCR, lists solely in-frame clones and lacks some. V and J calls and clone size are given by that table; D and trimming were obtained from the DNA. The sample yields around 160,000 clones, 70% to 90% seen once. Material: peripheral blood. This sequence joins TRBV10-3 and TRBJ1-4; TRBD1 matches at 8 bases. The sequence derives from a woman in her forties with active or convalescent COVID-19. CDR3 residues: CAIRGQEGEKLFF. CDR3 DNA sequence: TGTGCCATCAGGGGACAGGAGGGGGAAAAACTGTTTTTT.